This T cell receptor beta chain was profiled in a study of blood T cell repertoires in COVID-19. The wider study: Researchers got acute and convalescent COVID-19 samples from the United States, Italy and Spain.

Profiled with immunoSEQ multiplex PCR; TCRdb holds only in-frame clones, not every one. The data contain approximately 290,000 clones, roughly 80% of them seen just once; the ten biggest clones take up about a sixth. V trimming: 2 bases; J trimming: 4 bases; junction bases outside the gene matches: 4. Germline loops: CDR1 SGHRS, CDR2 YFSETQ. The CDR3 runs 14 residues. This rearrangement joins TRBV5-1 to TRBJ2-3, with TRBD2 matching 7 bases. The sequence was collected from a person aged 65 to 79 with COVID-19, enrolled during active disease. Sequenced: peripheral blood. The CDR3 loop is CASSFGGGADTQYF. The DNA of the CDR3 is TGCGCCAGCAGCTTTGGCGGGGGAGCAGATACGCAGTATTTT. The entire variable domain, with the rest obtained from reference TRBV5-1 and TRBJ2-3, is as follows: KAGVTQTPRYLIKTRGQQVTLSCSPISGHRSVSWYQQTPGQGLQFLFEYFSETQRNKGNFPGRFSGRQFSNSRSEMNVSTLELGDSALYLCASSFGGGADTQYFGPGTRLTVL.